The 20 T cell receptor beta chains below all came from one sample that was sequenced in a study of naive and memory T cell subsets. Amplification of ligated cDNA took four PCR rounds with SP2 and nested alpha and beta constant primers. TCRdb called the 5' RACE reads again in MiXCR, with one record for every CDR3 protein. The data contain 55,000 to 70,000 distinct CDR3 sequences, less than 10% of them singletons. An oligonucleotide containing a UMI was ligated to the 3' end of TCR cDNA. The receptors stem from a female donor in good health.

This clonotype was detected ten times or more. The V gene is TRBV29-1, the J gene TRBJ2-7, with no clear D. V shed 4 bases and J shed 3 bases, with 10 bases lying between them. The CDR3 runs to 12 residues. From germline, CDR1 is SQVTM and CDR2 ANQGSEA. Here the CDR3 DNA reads TGCAGCGTTGTACTGACCAACTACGAGCAGTACTTC. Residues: CSVVLTNYEQYF.

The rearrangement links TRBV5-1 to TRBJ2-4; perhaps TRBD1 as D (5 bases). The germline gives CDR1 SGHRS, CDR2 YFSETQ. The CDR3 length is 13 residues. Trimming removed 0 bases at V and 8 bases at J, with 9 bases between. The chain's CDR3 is CASSLEFRDIQYF. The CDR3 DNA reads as TGCGCCAGCAGCTTGGAGTTCAGGGACATTCAGTACTTC.

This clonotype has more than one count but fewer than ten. DNA of the CDR3: TGCGCCAGCAGCCCGGGGCACCGGGACGCCGGCTACACCTTC. Amino acids: CASSPGHRDAGYTF. The rearrangement uses TRBV5-1 and TRBJ1-2, with D perhaps TRBD1 (5 bases). Trimming left V 4 bases short and J 8 bases short, with 18 bases between. This CDR3 is built from 14 residues. Germline V gene lookup returns CDR1 SGHRS and CDR2 YFSETQ.

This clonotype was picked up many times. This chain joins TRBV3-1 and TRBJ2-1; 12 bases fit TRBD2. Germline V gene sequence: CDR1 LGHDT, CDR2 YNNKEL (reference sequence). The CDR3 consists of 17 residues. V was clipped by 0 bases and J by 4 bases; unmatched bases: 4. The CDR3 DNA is TGTGCCAGCAGCCAAGATATCCTAGCGGGGGGGTACAATGAGCAGTTCTTC. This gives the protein CASSQDILAGGYNEQFF.

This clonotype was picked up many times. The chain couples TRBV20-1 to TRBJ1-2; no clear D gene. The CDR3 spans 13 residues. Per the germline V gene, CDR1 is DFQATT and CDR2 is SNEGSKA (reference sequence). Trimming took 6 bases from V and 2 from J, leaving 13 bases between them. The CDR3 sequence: CSAPYPGNYGYTF. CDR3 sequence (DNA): TGCAGTGCACCCTACCCAGGCAACTATGGCTACACCTTC.

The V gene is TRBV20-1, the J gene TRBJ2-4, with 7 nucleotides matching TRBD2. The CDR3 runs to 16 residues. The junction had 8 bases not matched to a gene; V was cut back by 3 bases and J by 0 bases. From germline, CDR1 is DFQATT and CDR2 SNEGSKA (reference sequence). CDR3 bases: TGCAGTGCTAGGGGCCGGGGGGTTCTAGCCAAAAACATTCAGTACTTC. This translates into CSARGRGVLAKNIQYF.

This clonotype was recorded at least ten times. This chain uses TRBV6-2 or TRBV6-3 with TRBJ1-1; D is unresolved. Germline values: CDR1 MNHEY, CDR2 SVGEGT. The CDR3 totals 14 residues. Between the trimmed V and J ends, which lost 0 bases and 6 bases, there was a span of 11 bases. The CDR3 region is CASSYSDSLPEAFF. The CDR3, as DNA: TGTGCCAGCAGTTACTCGGATTCATTGCCTGAAGCTTTCTTT.

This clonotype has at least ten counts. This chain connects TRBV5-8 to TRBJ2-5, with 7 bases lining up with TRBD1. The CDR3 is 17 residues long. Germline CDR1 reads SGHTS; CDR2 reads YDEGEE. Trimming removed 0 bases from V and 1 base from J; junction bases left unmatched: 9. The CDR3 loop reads CASSLELDRFLQETQYF. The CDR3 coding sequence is TGTGCCAGCAGCTTGGAGTTGGACAGGTTCCTCCAAGAGACCCAGTACTTC.

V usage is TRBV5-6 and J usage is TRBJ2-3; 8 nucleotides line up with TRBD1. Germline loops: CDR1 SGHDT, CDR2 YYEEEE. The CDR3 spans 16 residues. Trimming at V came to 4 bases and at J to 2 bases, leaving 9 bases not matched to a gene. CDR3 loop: CASSTGQVRTTDTQYF. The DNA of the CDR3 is TGTGCCAGCAGCACGGGACAGGTTCGTACCACAGATACGCAGTATTTT.

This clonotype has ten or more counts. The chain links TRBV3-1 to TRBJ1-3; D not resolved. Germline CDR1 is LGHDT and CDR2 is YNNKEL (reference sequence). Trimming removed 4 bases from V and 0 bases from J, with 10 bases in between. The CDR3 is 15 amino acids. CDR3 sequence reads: CASSRSIFSGNTIYF. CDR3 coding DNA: TGTGCCAGCAGCCGAAGCATTTTCTCTGGAAACACCATATATTTT.

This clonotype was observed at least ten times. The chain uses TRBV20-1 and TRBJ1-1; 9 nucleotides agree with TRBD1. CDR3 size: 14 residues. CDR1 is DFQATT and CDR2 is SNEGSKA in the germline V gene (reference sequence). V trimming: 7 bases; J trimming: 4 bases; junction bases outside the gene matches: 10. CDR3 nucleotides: TGCAGTGTCATCCCGGGACAGGGACGCACTGAAGCTTTCTTT. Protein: CSVIPGQGRTEAFF.

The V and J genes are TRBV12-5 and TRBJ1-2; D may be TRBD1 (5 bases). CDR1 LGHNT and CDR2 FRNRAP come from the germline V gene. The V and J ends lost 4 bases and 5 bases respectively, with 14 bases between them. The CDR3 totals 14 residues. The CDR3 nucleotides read TGTGCTAGTGGTTCCACAGGTCGAAAATATGGCTACACCTTC. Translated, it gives CASGSTGRKYGYTF.

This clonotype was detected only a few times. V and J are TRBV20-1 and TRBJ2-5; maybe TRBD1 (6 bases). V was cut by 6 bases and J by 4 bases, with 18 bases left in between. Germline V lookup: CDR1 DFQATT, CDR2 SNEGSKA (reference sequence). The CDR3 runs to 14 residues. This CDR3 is CSAPRRGGAETQYF. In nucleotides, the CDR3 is TGCAGTGCCCCCAGGAGAGGGGGAGCAGAGACCCAGTACTTC.

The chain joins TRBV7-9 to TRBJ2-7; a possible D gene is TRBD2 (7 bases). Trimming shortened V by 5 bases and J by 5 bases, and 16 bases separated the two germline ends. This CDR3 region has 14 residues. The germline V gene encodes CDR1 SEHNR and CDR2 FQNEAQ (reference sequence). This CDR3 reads CASSPRGGLDEQYF. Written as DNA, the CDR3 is TGTGCCAGCAGCCCGAGGGGGGGGTTGGACGAGCAGTACTTC.

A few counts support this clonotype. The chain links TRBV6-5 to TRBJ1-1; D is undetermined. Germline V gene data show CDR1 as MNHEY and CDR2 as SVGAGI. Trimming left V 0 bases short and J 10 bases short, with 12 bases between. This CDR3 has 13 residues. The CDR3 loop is CASSYSLAGGAFF. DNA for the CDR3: TGTGCCAGCAGTTACTCCTTGGCCGGAGGAGCTTTCTTT.

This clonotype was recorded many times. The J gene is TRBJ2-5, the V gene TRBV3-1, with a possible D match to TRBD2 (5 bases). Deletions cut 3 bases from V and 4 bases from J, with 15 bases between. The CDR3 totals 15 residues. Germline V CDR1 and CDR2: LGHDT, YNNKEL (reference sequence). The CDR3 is CASSQNVGVGETQYF. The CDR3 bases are TGTGCCAGCAGCCAGAATGTCGGGGTAGGAGAGACCCAGTACTTC.

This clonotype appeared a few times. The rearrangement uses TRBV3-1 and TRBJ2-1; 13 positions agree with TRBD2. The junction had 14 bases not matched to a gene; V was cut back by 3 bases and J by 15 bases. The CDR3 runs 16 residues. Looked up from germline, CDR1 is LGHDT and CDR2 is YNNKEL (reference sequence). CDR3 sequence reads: CASSQEGLAGAKRRFF. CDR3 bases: TGTGCCAGCAGCCAGGAAGGACTAGCGGGGGCCAAAAGGCGGTTCTTC.

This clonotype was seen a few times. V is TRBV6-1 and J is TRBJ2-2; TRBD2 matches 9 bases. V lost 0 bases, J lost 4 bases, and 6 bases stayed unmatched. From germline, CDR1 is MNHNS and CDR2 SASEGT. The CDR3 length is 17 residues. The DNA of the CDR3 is TGTGCCAGCAGTGAAGCTTTCCTAGCGGGGTCCACCGGGGAGCTGTTTTTT. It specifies CASSEAFLAGSTGELFF.

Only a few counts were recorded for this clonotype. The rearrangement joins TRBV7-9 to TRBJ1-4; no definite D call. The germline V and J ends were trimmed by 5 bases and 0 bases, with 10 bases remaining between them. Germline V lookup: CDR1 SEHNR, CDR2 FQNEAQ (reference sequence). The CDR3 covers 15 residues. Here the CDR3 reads CASSPVSSTNEKLFF. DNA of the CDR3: TGTGCCAGCAGCCCTGTTTCGTCAACTAATGAAAAACTGTTTTTT.

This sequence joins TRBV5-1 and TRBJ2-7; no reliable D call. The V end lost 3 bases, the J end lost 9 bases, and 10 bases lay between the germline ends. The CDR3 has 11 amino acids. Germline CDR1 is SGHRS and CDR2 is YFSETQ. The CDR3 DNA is TGCGCCAGCAGCTCCGAACGCGTGCAGTACTTC. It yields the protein CASSSERVQYF. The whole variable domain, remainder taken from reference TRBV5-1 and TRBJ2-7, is KAGVTQTPRYLIKTRGQQVTLSCSPISGHRSVSWYQQTPGQGLQFLFEYFSETQRNKGNFPGRFSGRQFSNSRSEMNVSTLELGDSALYLCASSSERVQYFGPGTRLTVT.